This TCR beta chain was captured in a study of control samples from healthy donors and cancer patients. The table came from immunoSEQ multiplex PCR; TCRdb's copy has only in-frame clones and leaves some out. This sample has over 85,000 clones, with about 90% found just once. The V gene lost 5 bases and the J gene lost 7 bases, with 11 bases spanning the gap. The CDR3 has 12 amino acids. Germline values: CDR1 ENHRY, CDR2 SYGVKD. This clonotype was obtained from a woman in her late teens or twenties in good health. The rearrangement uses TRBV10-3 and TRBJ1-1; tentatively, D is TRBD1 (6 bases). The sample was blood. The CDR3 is CAISQGQGEAFF. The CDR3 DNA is TGTGCCATCAGTCAGGGGCAGGGTGAAGCTTTCTTT.